Included here is one TCR beta chain sequence, with context. Its antigen remains unidentified. This sample is drawn from a study of response to subunit inactivated influenza vaccine. Between the trimmed V and J ends, which lost 7 bases and 7 bases, there was a span of 10 bases. This CDR3 comprises 11 residues. CDR1 and CDR2 (germline): MNHEY, SMNVEV (reference sequence). In TCRdb, the RT-PCR reads were re-called with MiXCR into one record per CDR3 protein. The sample holds about 800,000 distinct CDR3 sequences, around 20% seen once. The study, taken as a whole, reports: Each seasonal flu vaccination may recruit only limited new T cells, authors suggested.

The source of this sequence is a middle-aged man who received an inactivated influenza vaccine. This rearrangement joins TRBV27 to TRBJ1-2; D might be TRBD1 (6 bases). Sequences were derived from PBMCs from blood, sampled about 5 days after vaccination. The CDR3 is CASKTGGGYTF. The CDR3 bases are TGTGCCAGCAAGACAGGAGGTGGCTACACCTTC.